Below, 19 T cell receptor beta chains from the same sample are listed, as sequenced in a study of blood T cell repertoires in COVID-19. TCRdb keeps only in-frame clones here, not all; method: immunoSEQ multiplex PCR. Of about 200,000 clones detected, 80% to 90% appear once; the ten largest clones hold around 4%. The sequenced material came from PBMCs or T cells enriched from blood (not recorded which). These TCRs come from a woman in her 40s with acute COVID-19.

The V and J genes are TRBV19 and TRBJ1-1, with 8 bases aligning to TRBD1. The germline V gene has CDR1 LNHDA and CDR2 SQIVND (reference sequence). J lost 0 bases, V lost 9 bases, and 12 bases had no gene match. This CDR3 contains 16 residues. CDR3 sequence reads: CASRDLGQGLNTEAFF. CDR3 in DNA: TGTGCCAGCCGAGACTTAGGACAGGGACTGAACACTGAAGCTTTCTTT.

The rearrangement links TRBV25-1 to TRBJ2-5; 12 bases agree with TRBD2. With 4 bases clipped from V and 6 bases from J, the junction kept 6 bases outside the gene matches. The CDR3 consists of 15 residues. CDR1 is MGHDK and CDR2 is SYGVNS in the germline V gene. The CDR3 sequence is CASSGLAGGPKTQYF. The CDR3 DNA sequence: TGTGCCAGCAGTGGGCTAGCGGGAGGGCCGAAGACCCAGTACTTC. The entire variable domain, with the rest obtained from reference TRBV25-1 and TRBJ2-5, is as follows: EADIYQTPRYLVIGTGKKITLECSQTMGHDKMYWYQQDPGMELHLIHYSYGVNSTEKGDLSSESTVSRIRTEHFPLTLESARPSHTSQYLCASSGLAGGPKTQYFGPGTRLLVL.

The chain combines TRBV19 with TRBJ1-1; tentative D call: TRBD1 (5 bases). The CDR3 extends over 15 amino acids. Germline CDR1 LNHDA, CDR2 SQIVND (reference sequence). V lost 4 bases to trimming and J lost 3 bases, with 15 bases between them. CDR3 sequence reads: CASSSRRGEDTEAFF. The CDR3 nucleotides are TGTGCCAGTAGTAGTCGGCGAGGGGAGGACACTGAAGCTTTCTTT.

The J gene is TRBJ1-3, the V gene TRBV4-1; the D gene is possibly TRBD1 (5 bases). V was clipped by 4 bases and J by 2 bases, with 21 bases between them. Germline CDR1 reads MGHRA; CDR2 reads YSYEKL. The CDR3 extends over 18 amino acids. CDR3 nucleotides: TGCGCCAGCAGCCCAGAATACCTCGGCGGGGGGGCTGGAAACACCATATATTTT. This codes for CASSPEYLGGGAGNTIYF.

The rearrangement uses TRBV3-1 (or the pseudogene TRBV3-2) and TRBJ2-6; 7 positions agree with TRBD1. This CDR3 is 17 amino acids long. The germline gives CDR1 LGHDT, CDR2 YNNKEL (reference sequence). The V and J ends lost 7 bases and 1 base, in that order; junction bases with no gene match: 10. CDR3 sequence (DNA): TGTGCCAGCACGGTGGGGACAGCCTCTTCTGGGGCCAACGTCCTGACTTTC. As protein: CASTVGTASSGANVLTF.

Comment on this clone: Other DNA sequences in this specimen translate into the identical CDR3. The CDR3 nucleotides read TGTGCCAGCAGTTCCACAGGGGGCCCATACGAGCAGTACTTC. Translating it yields CASSSTGGPYEQYF. This chain joins TRBV28 and TRBJ2-7; TRBD1 agrees at 9 bases. The CDR3 length is 14 residues. Germline loops: CDR1 MDHEN, CDR2 SYDVKM. V shed 4 bases, J shed 4 bases, and the junction held 5 bases outside the gene matches. Filled out from reference TRBV28 and TRBJ2-7, the complete variable domain reads DVKVTQSSRYLVKRTGEKVFLECVQDMDHENMFWYRQDPGLGLRLIYFSYDVKMKEKGDIPEGYSVSREKKERFSLILESASTNQTSMYLCASSSTGGPYEQYFGPGTRLTVT.

The sample holds one count of this clone. The CDR3 loop is CASSSLSRAPGNTIYF. CDR3 DNA sequence: TGTGCCAGCAGCTCCCTCTCGCGTGCCCCTGGAAACACCATATATTTT. The chain couples TRBV7-8 to TRBJ1-3; no definite D call. This CDR3 is built from 16 residues. V lost 4 bases and J 2 bases, leaving 15 bases between the germline ends. CDR1 and CDR2 (germline): SGHVS, FQNEAQ.

The chain combines TRBV7-9 with TRBJ2-1; D is uncertain. Looked up from germline, CDR1 is SEHNR and CDR2 is FQNEAQ (reference sequence). The CDR3 is 16 residues long. V lost 6 bases, J lost 0 bases, and 15 bases lay in between. CDR3 amino acids: CASRPQQTISYNEQFF. As DNA, the CDR3 is TGTGCCAGCAGACCTCAACAAACGATCTCCTACAATGAGCAGTTCTTC.

The sample holds a few counts of this clone. The chain carries TRBV6-2 or TRBV6-3 and TRBJ2-7, with 7 bases matching TRBD2. Germline V gene sequence: CDR1 MNHEY, CDR2 SVGEGT. The J segment lost 2 bases and the V segment lost 6 bases, leaving 10 bases of the junction unmatched. The CDR3 has 15 amino acids. CDR3 loop: CASSWSERGTYEQYF. In DNA, the CDR3 is TGTGCCAGCAGCTGGAGCGAGCGGGGAACCTACGAGCAGTACTTC.

This chain links TRBV29-1 with TRBJ1-3; 9 bases are a match to TRBD1. In germline, CDR1 is SQVTM, CDR2 ANQGSEA. The V segment lost 4 bases and the J segment 3 bases; nucleotides outside the gene matches: 7. The CDR3 consists of 15 residues. As DNA, the CDR3 is TGCAGCGTTGCTGGAACAGGGGGCAATGGAAACACCATATATTTT. The encoded protein is CSVAGTGGNGNTIYF.

The chain recombines TRBV6-2 or TRBV6-3 with TRBJ2-5, with 7 bases identical to TRBD2. Germline CDR1 reads MNHEY; CDR2 reads SVGEGT. The CDR3 contains 15 residues. The trim removed 4 bases at V and 5 bases at J, leaving 10 bases unmatched. CDR3 coding DNA: TGTGCCAGCAGTTCCCTCGCGGGAGCGGGGGAGACCCAGTACTTC. This codes for CASSSLAGAGETQYF.

The chain links TRBV28 to TRBJ1-2; no clear D. The CDR3 contains 12 residues. Deletions cut 7 bases from V and 4 bases from J, with 10 bases between. CDR1 is MDHEN, CDR2 SYDVKM, per germline. In nucleotides, the CDR3 is TGTGCCAGCACACAGACCACCTATGGCTACACCTTC. Amino acid sequence: CASTQTTYGYTF.

The chain joins TRBV4-3 to TRBJ2-5; 8 nucleotides line up with TRBD1. This CDR3 spans 14 amino acids. From germline, CDR1 is LGHNA and CDR2 YSLEER. The junction had 7 bases not matched to a gene; V was cut back by 5 bases and J by 5 bases. The CDR3 is CASSTRGRGETQYF. The CDR3 DNA reads as TGCGCCAGCAGCACCAGGGGGCGAGGTGAGACCCAGTACTTC.

This clone was observed a few times. The chain links TRBV10-3 to TRBJ1-4, with D unresolved. Germline CDR1 and CDR2: ENHRY and SYGVKD. V was trimmed by 4 bases and J by 6 bases, leaving 9 bases between them. This CDR3 spans 13 amino acids. CDR3 amino acids: CAISGTVDEKLFF. Written as DNA, the CDR3 is TGTGCCATCAGTGGCACTGTCGATGAAAAACTGTTTTTT.

The chain links TRBV23-1 to TRBJ2-2; 7 nucleotides line up with TRBD1. TRBV23-1 is treated as an ORF (open reading frame) with a function not yet certain. J lost 4 bases, V lost 0 bases, and 5 bases had no gene match. The CDR3 totals 16 residues. The CDR3 DNA is TGCGCCAGCAGTCAATCGCAGACAGGGTGCACCGGGGAGCTGTTTTTT. Protein sequence: CASSQSQTGCTGELFF.

This sequence joins TRBV24-1 and TRBJ2-1; D gene unclear. Germline V lookup: CDR1 KGHDR, CDR2 SFDVKD. CDR3 length equals 16 residues. With 3 bases removed from V and 1 base from J, the gap between germline ends came to 12 bases. CDR3 residues: CATSDATAPSYNEQFF. CDR3 DNA sequence: TGTGCCACCAGTGATGCAACAGCACCTTCCTACAATGAGCAGTTCTTC.

This clone was seen once. V usage is TRBV28 and J usage is TRBJ2-1; 10 bases are shared with TRBD2. V lost 2 bases, J lost 8 bases, and 6 bases stayed unmatched. The length of the CDR3 is 15 residues. Germline V lookup: CDR1 MDHEN, CDR2 SYDVKM. The CDR3 DNA reads as TGTGCCAGCAGTTTAGCTAGCGGGAGAGCTTATGAGCAGTTCTTC. This gives the protein CASSLASGRAYEQFF. Full variable domain (missing parts from reference TRBV28 and TRBJ2-1): DVKVTQSSRYLVKRTGEKVFLECVQDMDHENMFWYRQDPGLGLRLIYFSYDVKMKEKGDIPEGYSVSREKKERFSLILESASTNQTSMYLCASSLASGRAYEQFFGPGTRLTVL.

V usage is TRBV11-2 and J usage is TRBJ1-1; D unresolved. The V end was cut by 5 bases, the J end by 8 bases, with 15 bases between. This CDR3 has 13 residues. Looked up from germline, CDR1 is SGHAT and CDR2 is FQNNGV. CDR3 sequence (DNA): TGTGCCAGCAGCACGAAGTGGGGAGGCGAAGCTTTCTTT. As protein: CASSTKWGGEAFF.

This clone was detected only once. As DNA, the CDR3 is TGTGCCAGTAGTGGGCTACGAGGACTAGCGGGAGGGATTGAGCAGTTCTTC. This encodes CASSGLRGLAGGIEQFF. This chain connects TRBV19 to TRBJ2-1, with 15 bases lining up with TRBD2. V dropped 5 bases and J dropped 9; count of bases not matched to a gene: 11. Looked up from germline, CDR1 is LNHDA and CDR2 is SQIVND (reference sequence). The CDR3 covers 17 residues.